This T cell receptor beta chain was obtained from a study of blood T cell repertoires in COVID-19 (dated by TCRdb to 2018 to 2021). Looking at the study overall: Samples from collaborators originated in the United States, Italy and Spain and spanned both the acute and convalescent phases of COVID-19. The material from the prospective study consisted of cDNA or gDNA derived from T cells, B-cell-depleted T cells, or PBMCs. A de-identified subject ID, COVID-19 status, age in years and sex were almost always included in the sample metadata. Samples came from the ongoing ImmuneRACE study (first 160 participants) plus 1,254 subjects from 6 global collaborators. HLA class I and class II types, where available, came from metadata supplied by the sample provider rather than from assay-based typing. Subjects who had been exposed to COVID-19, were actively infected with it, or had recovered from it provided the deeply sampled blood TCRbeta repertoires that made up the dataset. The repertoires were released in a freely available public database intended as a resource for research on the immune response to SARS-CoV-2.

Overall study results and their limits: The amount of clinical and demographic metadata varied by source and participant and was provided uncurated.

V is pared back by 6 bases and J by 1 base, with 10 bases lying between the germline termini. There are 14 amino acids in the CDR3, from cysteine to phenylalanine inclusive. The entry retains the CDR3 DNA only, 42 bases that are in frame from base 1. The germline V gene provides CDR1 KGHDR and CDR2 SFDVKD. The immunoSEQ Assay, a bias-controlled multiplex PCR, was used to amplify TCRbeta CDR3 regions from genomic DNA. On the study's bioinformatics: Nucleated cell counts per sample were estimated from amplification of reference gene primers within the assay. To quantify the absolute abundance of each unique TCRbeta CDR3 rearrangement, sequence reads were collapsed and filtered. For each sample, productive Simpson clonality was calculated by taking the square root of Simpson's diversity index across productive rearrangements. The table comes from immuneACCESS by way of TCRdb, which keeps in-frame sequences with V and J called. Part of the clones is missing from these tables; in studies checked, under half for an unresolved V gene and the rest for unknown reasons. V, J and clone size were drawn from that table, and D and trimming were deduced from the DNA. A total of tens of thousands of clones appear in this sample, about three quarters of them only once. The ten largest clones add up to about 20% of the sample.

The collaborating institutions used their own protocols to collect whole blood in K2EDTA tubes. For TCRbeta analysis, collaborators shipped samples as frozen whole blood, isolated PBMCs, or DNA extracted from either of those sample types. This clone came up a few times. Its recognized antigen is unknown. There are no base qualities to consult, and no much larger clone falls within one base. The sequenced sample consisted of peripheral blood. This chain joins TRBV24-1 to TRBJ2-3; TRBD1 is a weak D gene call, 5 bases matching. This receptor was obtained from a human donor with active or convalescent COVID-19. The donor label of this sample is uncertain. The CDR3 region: CATSRDSGTDTQYF. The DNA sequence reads TGTGCCACCAGTCGTGACAGCGGCACAGATACGCAGTATTTT.